These T cell receptor beta chains were read from a single sample in a study of blood T cell repertoires in COVID-19. Assay: immunoSEQ multiplex PCR; the TCRdb copy retains only in-frame clones and omits some. The sample has about 250,000 clones, around 82% seen once. The sample comprised peripheral blood. These receptors all stem from a man aged 35 to 55 with active or convalescent COVID-19. Each CDR3 is given with its conserved first and last residue. Each record gives: clone size, D gene, J gene, V gene, CDR3 protein, CDR3 DNA. The D gene is left open where the match is weak. Only part of the rows carry a size: once, few, many, or a class if the clone is expanded.

. . TRBJ2-7 TRBV5-5 CASSLGPPPEYEQYF TGTGCCAGCAGCCTGGGTCCCCCCCCCGAGTACGAGCAGTACTTC
. . TRBJ1-1 TRBV10-2 CASRRGNTEAFF TGCGCCAGCCGGCGCGGGAACACTGAAGCTTTCTTT
. . TRBJ1-2 TRBV1 CTTCLGGQGRGYTF TGCACCACCTGCTTGGGGGGACAGGGGCGCGGCTACACCTTC
. TRBD1 TRBJ2-7 TRBV11-3 CASSLAWGQGSYEQYF TGTGCCAGCAGCTTAGCCTGGGGACAGGGGAGCTACGAGCAGTACTTC
. . TRBJ2-3 TRBV6-5 CASILGNPSTDTQYF TGTGCCAGCATCCTAGGTAACCCTAGCACAGATACGCAGTATTTT
. . TRBJ2-3 TRBV11-2 CASSLPVQPNTQYF TGTGCCAGCAGCCTCCCGGTCCAACCCAATACGCAGTATTTT
few TRBD2 TRBJ2-7 TRBV10-3 CAISSGSVYEQYF TGTGCCATCAGTAGCGGGAGCGTTTACGAGCAGTACTTC
. TRBD1 TRBJ1-2 TRBV7-9 CASSLRYTPGQGNDGYTF TGTGCCAGCAGCTTGAGGTATACCCCGGGACAGGGAAATGATGGCTACACCTTC
. TRBD1 TRBJ1-2 TRBV30 CACRGAGQGGPYYGYTF TGTGCCTGCCGCGGGGCTGGGCAGGGGGGCCCCTACTATGGCTACACCTTC
. TRBD2 TRBJ2-5 TRBV11-3 CASSPRKRGAGETQYF TGTGCCAGCAGCCCGCGGAAGCGGGGGGCAGGGGAGACCCAGTACTTC
. TRBD1 TRBJ1-6 TRBV6-1 CASSEGTGKAYNSPLHF TGTGCCAGCAGTGAAGGGACAGGGAAGGCCTATAATTCACCCCTCCACTTT
. . TRBJ1-5 TRBV4-1 CASSQDIGRGNQPQHF TGCGCCAGCAGCCAAGATATCGGGAGAGGCAATCAGCCCCAGCATTTT
few TRBD1 TRBJ2-2 TRBV19 CASSRRGGQVNTGELFF TGTGCCAGTAGCCGGCGTGGGGGACAGGTGAACACCGGGGAGCTGTTTTTT
. . TRBJ2-2 TRBV10-1 CASSETGNTGELFF TGCGCCAGCAGTGAGACAGGGAACACCGGGGAGCTGTTTTTT
. . TRBJ1-4 TRBV4-3 CASSQVLAATNEKLFF TGCGCCAGCAGCCAAGTTCTTGCGGCAACTAATGAAAAACTGTTTTTT
. TRBD1 TRBJ1-1 TRBV5-8 CASTQGVRMNTEAFF TGTGCCAGCACCCAGGGGGTCCGGATGAACACTGAAGCTTTCTTT
. . TRBJ2-2 TRBV10-3 CATRQVGTGELFF TGTGCCACTAGACAGGTTGGCACCGGGGAGCTGTTTTTT
. TRBD2 TRBJ2-7 TRBV7-2 CASSRRGDFYEQYF TGTGCCAGCAGCCGGCGGGGGGATTTCTACGAGCAGTACTTC
. . TRBJ1-6 TRBV15 CATSRDTGGSPLHF TGTGCCACCAGCAGAGATACGGGTGGGTCACCCCTCCACTTT
. TRBD1 TRBJ1-4 TRBV5-1 CASSWQGARGNEKLFF TGCGCCAGCAGCTGGCAGGGGGCTAGGGGGAATGAAAAACTGTTTTTT
. TRBD1 TRBJ2-7 TRBV20-1 CSAGQGSEQYF TGCAGTGCCGGACAGGGGAGCGAGCAGTACTTC
many . TRBJ2-2 TRBV6-2/TRBV6-3 CASSDGLFTGELFF TGTGCCAGCAGTGACGGACTGTTCACCGGGGAGCTGTTTTTT